These 8 T cell receptor beta chains were all obtained from the same sample, sequenced in a study of OX40 agonist ivuxolimab in advanced cancers. Produced via immunoSEQ multiplex PCR; TCRdb's table is partial and in-frame only. The profile shows approximately 81,000 clones, roughly 80% of them singletons. Source: CD4+ or CD8+ T cells sorted from blood, taken in a trial of the OX40 agonist ivuxolimab. These receptors all come from an adult with an advanced solid tumor such as melanoma, head and neck, liver or kidney cancer.

Many counts were recorded for this clone. V gene TRBV5-1 combines with J gene TRBJ2-7, with 7 bases fitting TRBD2. CDR3 length: 12 residues. Per the germline V gene, CDR1 is SGHRS and CDR2 is YFSETQ. The J segment lost 5 bases and the V segment lost 1 base, leaving 0 bases of the junction unmatched. The chain's CDR3 is CASSLTSDEQYF. As DNA, the CDR3 is TGCGCCAGCAGCTTGACTAGCGACGAGCAGTACTTC.

The chain joins TRBV6-5 to TRBJ2-3; D is perhaps TRBD1 (5 bases). Germline CDR1 reads MNHEY; CDR2 reads SVGAGI. With 8 bases removed from V and 6 bases from J, the gap between germline ends came to 15 bases. There are 13 residues in the CDR3. CDR3 protein: CASSRQGRDTQYF. Written as DNA, the CDR3 is TGTGCCAGCTCCCGGCAGGGTAGGGATACGCAGTATTTT.

This clone is large by share. At the DNA level, this CDR3 is encoded by other sequences in the same sample as well. This chain connects TRBV7-7 to TRBJ2-1; possibly TRBD1 for D (5 bases). V dropped 1 base and J dropped 4 bases, with 11 bases sitting between them. CDR3 length equals 15 residues. Germline CDR1 SSHAT, CDR2 FNYEAQ (reference sequence). DNA for the CDR3: TGTGCCAGCAGCTTAGGGGGCGGTGGGTACAATGAGCAGTTCTTC. This sequence encodes CASSLGGGGYNEQFF.

The gene calls are TRBV4-2 and TRBJ2-5; weak D call: TRBD2 (6 bases). Deletions cut 3 bases from V and 1 base from J, with 12 bases between. CDR1 and CDR2 from the germline V gene are LGHNA and YNFKEQ. The CDR3 runs to 15 residues. This chain's CDR3 is CASSQEAGSQETQYF. The CDR3 bases are TGTGCCAGCAGCCAGGAGGCGGGGAGCCAAGAGACCCAGTACTTC.

CDR3 in DNA: TGTGCCAGCAGTCAGGGACTAGATTTGACAGATACGCAGTATTTT. Its protein is CASSQGLDLTDTQYF. The chain employs TRBV5-4 and TRBJ2-3; TRBD2 aligns across 8 bases. Germline V gene sequence: CDR1 SGHNT, CDR2 YYREEE (reference sequence). The CDR3 has 15 amino acids. Trimming cost V 5 bases and J 3 bases; bases outside gene matches: 8.

The CDR3 DNA reads as TGTGCCAGCAGCCCGGACAGGGCTGGGGCCAACGTCCTGACTTTC. This codes for CASSPDRAGANVLTF. The chain uses TRBV4-2 and TRBJ2-6; 8 bases are shared with TRBD1. V trimming: 4 bases; J trimming: 2 bases; junction bases outside the gene matches: 1. Germline V gives CDR1 LGHNA, CDR2 YNFKEQ. This CDR3 comprises 15 residues.

The chain carries TRBV19 and TRBJ1-5, with no clear D. V lost 2 bases and J 1 base, leaving 15 bases between the germline ends. Germline CDR1 and CDR2: LNHDA and SQIVND (reference sequence). CDR3 size: 17 residues. The CDR3 DNA follows: TGTGCCAGTAGTATAAGGCAGGTCGGGGTGAGCAATCAGCCCCAGCATTTT. Translated: CASSIRQVGVSNQPQHF.

V is TRBV30 and J is TRBJ1-5; D gene ambiguous. The CDR3 is 13 amino acids. The V gene's germline CDR1 is GTSNPN and CDR2 SVGIG (reference sequence). The germline V and J ends were trimmed by 1 base and 4 bases, with 8 bases remaining between them. The chain's CDR3 is CAWSAAENQPQHF. The CDR3 bases are TGTGCCTGGAGTGCCGCAGAAAATCAGCCCCAGCATTTT.